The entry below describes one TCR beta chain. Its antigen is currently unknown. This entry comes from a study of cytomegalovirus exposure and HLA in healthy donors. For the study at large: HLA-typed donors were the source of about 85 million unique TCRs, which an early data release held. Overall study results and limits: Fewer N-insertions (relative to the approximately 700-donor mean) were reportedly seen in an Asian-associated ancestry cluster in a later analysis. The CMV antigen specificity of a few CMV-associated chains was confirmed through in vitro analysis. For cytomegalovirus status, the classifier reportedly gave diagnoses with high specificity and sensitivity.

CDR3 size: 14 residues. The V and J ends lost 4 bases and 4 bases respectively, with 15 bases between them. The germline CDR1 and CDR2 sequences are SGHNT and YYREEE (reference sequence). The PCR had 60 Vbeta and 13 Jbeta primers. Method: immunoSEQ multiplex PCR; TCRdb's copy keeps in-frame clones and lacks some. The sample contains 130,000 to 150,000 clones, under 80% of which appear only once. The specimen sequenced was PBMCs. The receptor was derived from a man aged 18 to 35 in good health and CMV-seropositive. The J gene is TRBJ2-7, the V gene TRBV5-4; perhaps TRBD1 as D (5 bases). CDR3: CASSPTGPRYEQYF. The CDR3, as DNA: TGTGCCAGCAGCCCTACAGGTCCCCGTTACGAGCAGTACTTC.